One and the same sample provided the 25 T cell receptor beta chains below, sequenced in a study of blood T cells in healthy people across ages. A sample-barcoded 5' primer and a J-beta primer mix were used in a second PCR of roughly 7 to 12 cycles. TCRdb reprocessed the 5' RACE reads with MiXCR, giving one entry per CDR3 protein. Here the sample spans around 2 million distinct CDR3 sequences, around 42% being singletons. Material for sequencing was blood. These receptors all stem from a human donor in good health.

The chain uses TRBV24-1 and TRBJ2-2; D may be TRBD1 or TRBD2 (5 bases each). The CDR3 loop spans 15 amino acids. Germline lookup yields CDR1 KGHDR and CDR2 SFDVKD. The V end lost 2 bases, the J end lost 5 bases, and 11 bases lay between the germline ends. The CDR3 region has the DNA TGTGCCACCAGTGATTCAGCCTGGGGGACCGGGGAGCTGTTTTTT. Translating it yields CATSDSAWGTGELFF.

Note on this clonotype: A junction end diverges from the germline sequence, so it may reflect a read error. This chain links TRBV7-2 with TRBJ2-6; D unresolved. This CDR3 comprises 15 residues. Germline-derived CDR1 and CDR2 are SGHTA and FQGNSA. The CDR3 region has the DNA TGTGCCAGCAGCTTAGAGAGTTCTGGGACCAACGTCCTGACTTTC. Translated: CASSLESSGTNVLTF.

This rearrangement joins TRBV7-6 to TRBJ2-7; TRBD2 might be the D (5 bases). The V and J ends lost 8 bases and 0 bases respectively, with 11 bases between them. The CDR3 is made up of 13 amino acids. The V gene's germline CDR1 is SGHVS and CDR2 FNYEAQ. The CDR3 nucleotides read TGTGCCAGCGGGAGCCCAAGCTCCTACGAGCAGTACTTC. Its protein is CASGSPSSYEQYF.

This clonotype was counted only a few times. This rearrangement joins TRBV10-3 to TRBJ1-1; the match to TRBD1 covers 8 bases. After removal of 5 bases from V and 1 base from J, the junction contained 9 bases not matched to a gene. CDR3 length equals 16 residues. The germline gives CDR1 ENHRY, CDR2 SYGVKD. The CDR3 is CAISTPRQGSNTEAFF. Here the CDR3 DNA reads TGTGCCATCAGTACACCTAGACAGGGGTCGAACACTGAAGCTTTCTTT.

There are many counts of this clonotype. The genes are TRBV7-6 and TRBJ1-5; the D is unclear. Per the germline V gene, CDR1 is SGHVS and CDR2 is FNYEAQ. Trimming stripped 2 bases from V and 0 bases from J, with 8 bases between. This CDR3 has 15 residues. The CDR3 nucleotides read TGTGCCAGCAGCTTAAGCGACGGTAGCAATCAGCCCCAGCATTTT. Amino acid sequence: CASSLSDGSNQPQHF.

The V call is TRBV12-3 or TRBV12-4, the J call TRBJ2-1; 12 nucleotides align to TRBD2. V shed 6 bases and J 5 bases; nucleotides not matched to a gene: 5. There are 15 residues in the CDR3. The CDR3 DNA is TGTGCCAGCAGATTAACTAGCGGGGGGAACAATGAGCAGTTCTTC. Amino acids: CASRLTSGGNNEQFF.

The chain has TRBV29-1 and TRBJ1-2; TRBD1 is a possible D gene (6 bases). V was cut by 0 bases and J by 2 bases, with 13 bases left in between. The CDR3 runs to 15 residues. Germline V gives CDR1 SQVTM, CDR2 ANQGSEA. The CDR3 bases are TGCAGCGTTGAAGAAGGAGGGGGGGCCAACTATGGCTACACCTTC. Protein product: CSVEEGGGANYGYTF.

This clonotype was observed a single time. A much larger clone is a single base away; this may be a read error. The chain joins TRBV20-1 to TRBJ2-1; TRBD2 might be the D (6 bases). CDR3 length: 14 residues. From germline, CDR1 is DFQATT and CDR2 SNEGSKA (reference sequence). With 5 bases removed from V and 9 bases from J, the gap between germline ends came to 20 bases. The CDR3 sequence: CSAGIRSGGSEQFF. The CDR3 DNA reads as TGCAGTGCTGGAATACGCTCCGGAGGGAGTGAGCAGTTCTTC.

The chain carries TRBV7-2 and TRBJ2-1; D is perhaps TRBD1 or TRBD2 (5 bases each). Germline loops: CDR1 SGHTA, CDR2 FQGNSA. CDR3 length: 15 residues. V lost 3 bases, J lost 1 base, and 10 bases lay in between. The CDR3 DNA reads as TGTGCCAGCAGCTTTGATGGGGGTTCCTACAATGAGCAGTTCTTC. It codes for CASSFDGGSYNEQFF.

The V gene is TRBV24-1, the J gene TRBJ1-4; D is possibly TRBD1 (6 bases). The CDR3 covers 15 residues. Germline V gene data show CDR1 as KGHDR and CDR2 as SFDVKD. The ends were cut back, 4 bases at V and 7 bases at J, with 15 bases in the middle. This CDR3 reads CATSDPAGAGEKLFF. In nucleotides, the CDR3 is TGTGCCACCAGTGACCCGGCAGGGGCAGGTGAAAAACTGTTTTTT.

The chain carries TRBV6-1 and TRBJ2-7, with TRBD1 matching 7 bases. The DNA end is more similar to TRBJ2-5, so the J call may be wrong. CDR1 MNHNS and CDR2 SASEGT come from the germline V gene. The CDR3 has 17 amino acids. The CDR3 coding sequence is TGTGCCAGCAGTGAACACAGGGGAAGTTACGGAATGGAGACCCAGTACTTC. Protein product: CASSEHRGSYGMETQYF.

J is TRBJ2-7 and V is TRBV12-3 or TRBV12-4; D may be TRBD2 (6 bases). This CDR3 contains 13 residues. The V and J ends lost 7 bases and 2 bases respectively, with 12 bases between them. The chain's CDR3 is CASTGEKPYEQYF. The CDR3, as DNA: TGTGCCAGCACGGGGGAGAAACCCTACGAGCAGTACTTC.

The chain links TRBV13 to TRBJ2-7; D gene uncertain. The ends were cut back, 4 bases at V and 6 bases at J, with 19 bases in the middle. This CDR3 spans 15 amino acids. Looked up from germline, CDR1 is PRHDT and CDR2 is FYEKMQ (reference sequence). The DNA for the CDR3 is TGTGCCAGCAGCTCCCTGAAGTCATCCCTCGGCGAGCAGTACTTC. Amino acid sequence: CASSSLKSSLGEQYF.

V and J are TRBV5-1 and TRBJ1-1, with D unclear. CDR3 size: 16 residues. Germline CDR1 reads SGHRS; CDR2 reads YFSETQ. V gave up 0 bases and J gave up 0 bases, with 12 bases separating them. The CDR3 nucleotides read TGCGCCAGCAGCTTGGTTGTCAGTTCCGTGAACACTGAAGCTTTCTTT. It specifies CASSLVVSSVNTEAFF.

On this clonotype: This may be a read error: a much more frequent sequence differs by one nucleotide. The genes are TRBV29-1 and TRBJ2-5; a possible D gene is TRBD1 (6 bases). CDR1 and CDR2 from the germline V gene are SQVTM and ANQGSEA. The CDR3 length is 12 residues. This CDR3 reads CGAQGLGETQYF. CDR3 bases: TGCGGCGCTCAGGGGTTGGGAGAGACCCAGTACTTC. The full variable domain, with the rest looked up from reference TRBV29-1 and TRBJ2-5, is SAVISQKPSRDICQRGTSLTIQCQVDSQVTMMFWYRQQPGQSLTLIATANQGSEATYESGFVIDKFPISRPNLTFSTLTVSNMSPEDSSIYLCGAQGLGETQYFGPGTRLLVL.

This rearrangement joins TRBV20-1 to TRBJ2-1; possibly TRBD1 for D (6 bases). CDR3 size: 15 residues. Looked up from germline, CDR1 is DFQATT and CDR2 is SNEGSKA (reference sequence). V was pared by 3 bases and J by 2 bases, with 14 bases between. CDR3 sequence: CSASKADRPYNEQFF. CDR3 in DNA: TGCAGTGCTAGTAAAGCGGACAGACCCTACAATGAGCAGTTCTTC.

This clonotype showed up just a few times. The chain couples TRBV6-1 to TRBJ1-5, with 9 bases matching TRBD1. The CDR3 totals 15 residues. V trimming: 10 bases; J trimming: 6 bases; junction bases outside the gene matches: 13. Germline V gene sequence: CDR1 MNHNS, CDR2 SASEGT. The CDR3 region is CATQSQGAGSQPQHF. CDR3 DNA: TGTGCCACCCAGTCACAGGGGGCAGGGAGTCAGCCCCAGCATTTT.

This clonotype was observed a handful of times. The chain carries TRBV29-1 and TRBJ2-1, with D tentatively TRBD1 or TRBD2 (5 bases each). The CDR3 has 15 amino acids. Germline CDR1 reads SQVTM; CDR2 reads ANQGSEA. Trimming shortened V by 3 bases and J by 4 bases, and 16 bases separated the two germline ends. CDR3 nucleotides: TGCAGCGTTGATGAGAGGGGATTTGTTTACAATGAGCAGTTCTTC. It is translated as CSVDERGFVYNEQFF.

This clonotype was seen only a few times. The chain combines TRBV5-1 with TRBJ1-1, with D maybe TRBD1 (5 bases). This CDR3 is built from 14 residues. Trimming removed 0 bases from V and 2 bases from J, with 8 bases in between. Looked up from germline, CDR1 is SGHRS and CDR2 is YFSETQ. The CDR3 sequence: CASSLDQGNTEAFF. CDR3 in DNA: TGCGCCAGCAGCTTGGATCAGGGAAACACTGAAGCTTTCTTT.

Notes on this clonotype: The junction differs from germline at one of its ends, possibly a read error. The CDR3 bases are TGTGCCAGCGTGGATAGCGCCACAGCTACGCAGTATTTT. This encodes CASVDSATATQYF. The J gene is TRBJ2-3, the V gene TRBV2; TRBD2 might be the D (5 bases). Germline-derived CDR1 and CDR2 are SNHLY and FYNNEI. This CDR3 has 13 amino acids.

This clonotype was observed a single time. The V and J genes are TRBV29-1 and TRBJ2-7; D is uncertain. The CDR3 sequence is 13 residues long. Looked up from germline, CDR1 is SQVTM and CDR2 is ANQGSEA. V was clipped by 4 bases and J by 4 bases, with 14 bases between them. CDR3 DNA sequence: TGCAGCGTTGTAACAGACCTAGAGTACGAGCAGTACTTC. This sequence encodes CSVVTDLEYEQYF.

This clonotype was counted a single time. J is TRBJ2-3 and V is TRBV5-1; perhaps D is TRBD1 or TRBD2 (6 bases each). This CDR3 region has 16 residues. CDR1 and CDR2 (germline): SGHRS, YFSETQ. Trimming took 0 bases from V and 1 from J, leaving 12 bases between them. The CDR3 spells CASSLGRDIGTDTQYF. In DNA, the CDR3 is TGCGCCAGCAGCTTGGGGAGGGACATAGGCACAGATACGCAGTATTTT.

This clonotype appeared a few times. The chain uses TRBV20-1 and TRBJ2-7, with 9 positions matching TRBD1. The CDR3 contains 17 residues. The V and J ends lost 0 bases and 4 bases, in that order; junction bases with no gene match: 13. Germline V gene data show CDR1 as DFQATT and CDR2 as SNEGSKA (reference sequence). The CDR3 DNA sequence: TGCAGTGCTAGAGACCCCGGGCGGGACAGGGCAAAGTACGAGCAGTACTTC. As protein: CSARDPGRDRAKYEQYF.

This clonotype was counted between two and nine times. The V and J genes are TRBV20-1 and TRBJ2-5; no clear D. Germline V gives CDR1 DFQATT, CDR2 SNEGSKA (reference sequence). V lost 3 bases, J lost 6 bases, and 17 bases lay in between. This CDR3 has 14 amino acids. The CDR3 loop reads CSASGDGGVKTQYF. As DNA, the CDR3 is TGCAGTGCTAGTGGGGATGGTGGGGTAAAGACCCAGTACTTC.

With regard to this clonotype: The junction does not match germline at one end; this may be a read error. The chain uses TRBV6-6 and TRBJ2-6; D may match TRBD1 or TRBD2 (5 bases each). Germline V gene data show CDR1 as MNHNY and CDR2 as SVGAGI (reference sequence). The CDR3 has 15 amino acids. CDR3 sequence: CASSWGGSGASVLTF. The CDR3 DNA follows: TGTGCCAGCAGTTGGGGCGGGTCTGGGGCCAGCGTCCTGACTTTC.